These 17 T cell receptor beta chains were sequenced from one sample in a study of blood T cell repertoires in COVID-19. Clones were read by immunoSEQ multiplex PCR, and TCRdb kept only the in-frame ones, dropping some. The sample holds tens of thousands of clones, around 86% seen once. The specimen sequenced was peripheral blood. Every receptor here comes from a human donor in a cohort sampled during active COVID-19.

This clone has more than one count but fewer than ten. The V call is TRBV5-6, the J call TRBJ2-7; tentative D call: TRBD1 (6 bases). Between the trimmed V and J ends, which lost 0 bases and 2 bases, there was a span of 18 bases. CDR3 length equals 17 residues. Germline loops: CDR1 SGHDT, CDR2 YYEEEE. CDR3 sequence (DNA): TGTGCCAGCAGCTTGGTATGGTCGACAGGTCAGACCTACGAGCAGTACTTC. It codes for CASSLVWSTGQTYEQYF.

This clone was recorded a few times. V is TRBV3-1 (or the pseudogene TRBV3-2) and J is TRBJ1-6, with 9 bases fitting TRBD1. This CDR3 spans 13 amino acids. Unmatched junction bases numbered 5, after V lost 10 bases and J lost 7 bases. Germline V lookup: CDR1 LGHDT, CDR2 YNNKEL (reference sequence). The CDR3 here is CATRDRDNSPLHF. In nucleotides, the CDR3 is TGTGCCACACGGGACAGGGACAATTCACCCCTCCACTTT.

The gene calls are TRBV6-5 and TRBJ1-4; 8 bases fit TRBD1. V lost 6 bases, J lost 4 bases, and 4 bases stayed unmatched. The CDR3 contains 14 residues. CDR1 is MNHEY, CDR2 SVGAGI, per germline. The CDR3 bases are TGTGCCAGCAGGGGGACAGGAAATAATGAAAAACTGTTTTTT. Encoded protein: CASRGTGNNEKLFF.

The chain carries TRBV4-2 and TRBJ1-1; no clear D. CDR1 LGHNA and CDR2 YNFKEQ come from the germline V gene. The CDR3 consists of 13 residues. Deletions cut 4 bases from V and 7 bases from J, with 13 bases between. CDR3 region: CASSPGGKSEAFF. As DNA, the CDR3 is TGTGCCAGCAGCCCGGGAGGGAAAAGTGAAGCTTTCTTT.

The chain links TRBV4-3 to TRBJ1-2, with no clear D. V gave up 0 bases and J gave up 4 bases, with 9 bases separating them. The CDR3 totals 14 residues. CDR1 is LGHNA and CDR2 is YSLEER in the germline V gene. CDR3 DNA: TGCGCCAGCAGCCAAGATAGGAGGAGCTATGGCTACACCTTC. Translating gives CASSQDRRSYGYTF.

The chain combines TRBV19 with TRBJ2-7, with D perhaps TRBD1 (7 bases). The CDR3 contains 15 residues. The germline V gene has CDR1 LNHDA and CDR2 SQIVND (reference sequence). Trimming stripped 1 base from V and 3 bases from J, with 13 bases between. For the CDR3, the DNA is TGTGCCAGTAGTATAGGGCAGGGGGACTTCTACGAGCAGTACTTC. Translated: CASSIGQGDFYEQYF.

The chain combines TRBV7-2 with TRBJ1-2; D gene uncertain. V was clipped by 1 base and J by 7 bases, with 16 bases between them. This CDR3 is 15 amino acids long. Germline V gene data show CDR1 as SGHTA and CDR2 as FQGNSA. The CDR3 here is CASSLGSGTDLGYTF. The CDR3 DNA is TGTGCCAGCAGCTTAGGTTCGGGAACGGATCTTGGCTACACCTTC.

V and J are TRBV6-5 and TRBJ2-7; D perhaps matches TRBD2 (5 bases). Germline V gene sequence: CDR1 MNHEY, CDR2 SVGAGI. The CDR3 runs to 13 residues. Trimming removed 3 bases at V and 7 bases at J, with 13 bases between. CDR3 protein: CASSYGLSGEQYF. The CDR3 nucleotides are TGTGCCAGCAGTTATGGACTTTCCGGAGAGCAGTACTTC.

CDR3 sequence (DNA): TGTGCCAGTAGTGCCCAGCGGGGAAACGAGCAGTACTTC. This encodes CASSAQRGNEQYF. This chain joins TRBV19 and TRBJ2-7; 7 bases match TRBD2. J gave up 5 bases and V 5 bases, and 6 bases lay outside the gene matches. Germline assignment: CDR1 LNHDA and CDR2 SQIVND (reference sequence). The CDR3 is 13 amino acids.

The genes are TRBV4-3 and TRBJ2-5; D may be TRBD1 (6 bases). This CDR3 comprises 15 residues. Germline V CDR1 and CDR2: LGHNA, YSLEER. The V end was cut by 0 bases, the J end by 9 bases, with 17 bases between. CDR3 loop: CASSQDIGTPEAQYF. CDR3 coding DNA: TGCGCCAGCAGCCAAGATATAGGGACACCTGAGGCCCAGTACTTC.

V and J are TRBV18 and TRBJ1-1; TRBD1 aligns across 7 bases. CDR1 KGHSH and CDR2 LQKENI come from the germline V gene. J lost 5 bases, V lost 1 base, and 7 bases had no gene match. CDR3 size: 15 residues. CDR3 protein: CASSPLKGARTEAFF. The CDR3 nucleotides are TGTGCCAGCTCACCACTGAAGGGGGCGCGGACTGAAGCTTTCTTT.

This clone has only one observation. The chain couples TRBV5-4 to TRBJ2-1; D is ambiguous. The CDR3 covers 15 residues. Germline V CDR1 and CDR2: SGHNT, YYREEE (reference sequence). Deletions cut 2 bases from V and 8 bases from J, with 17 bases between. CDR3 residues: CASSFGLVSTYEQFF. As DNA, the CDR3 is TGTGCCAGCAGCTTTGGTCTAGTATCTACGTATGAGCAGTTCTTC.

The V gene is TRBV5-8, the J gene TRBJ1-3; the match to TRBD1 covers 11 bases. The V gene end was trimmed by 7 bases and the J gene end by 1 base; junction bases not matched to a gene: 10. Looked up from germline, CDR1 is SGHTS and CDR2 is YDEGEE. This CDR3 is 17 amino acids long. The CDR3 bases are TGTGCCAGCGTTAACCGGGACAGGGGGTCGTCTGGAAACACCATATATTTT. Its protein is CASVNRDRGSSGNTIYF.

This chain connects TRBV7-2 to TRBJ2-7, with 7 bases matching TRBD1. Germline CDR1 and CDR2: SGHTA and FQGNSA. The CDR3 length is 14 residues. With 6 bases clipped from V and 2 bases from J, the junction kept 7 bases outside the gene matches. The CDR3 region is CASSMGQRTYEQYF. The CDR3 nucleotides read TGTGCCAGCAGTATGGGACAGCGAACCTACGAGCAGTACTTC.

The J gene is TRBJ1-5, the V gene TRBV7-8; the D is unclear. The CDR3 is 17 residues long. The germline CDR1 and CDR2 sequences are SGHVS and FQNEAQ. V gave up 1 base and J gave up 0 bases, with 13 bases separating them. CDR3 sequence (DNA): TGTGCCAGCAGCTTAGGCCCGGGGTCGGATAGCAATCAGCCCCAGCATTTT. Protein product: CASSLGPGSDSNQPQHF. Combining the CDR3 with reference TRBV7-8 and TRBJ1-5 gives the whole variable domain GAGVSQSPRYKVAKRGQDVALRCDPISGHVSLFWYQQALGQGPEFLTYFQNEAQLDKSGLPSDRFFAERPEGSVSTLKIQRTQQEDSAVYLCASSLGPGSDSNQPQHFGDGTRLSIL.

CDR3 residues: CASMSGASNEKLFF. The DNA for the CDR3 is TGCGCCAGCATGAGCGGGGCTAGTAATGAAAAACTGTTTTTT. This chain links TRBV5-1 with TRBJ1-4; a possible D gene is TRBD1 (5 bases). In germline, CDR1 is SGHRS, CDR2 YFSETQ. CDR3 length: 14 amino acids. Trimming took off 6 bases at V and 4 bases at J, with 13 bases between the two ends.

The chain links TRBV13 to TRBJ1-1; a possible D gene is TRBD1 (6 bases). The CDR3 length is 13 residues. The V end lost 10 bases, the J end lost 2 bases, and 14 bases lay between the germline ends. Germline V gene data show CDR1 as PRHDT and CDR2 as FYEKMQ (reference sequence). The DNA of the CDR3 is TGTGCCACCGGCGGGGGCCAAAACACTGAAGCTTTCTTT. Translation: CATGGGQNTEAFF.